Presented here are 7 T cell receptor beta chains from one specimen sequenced in a study of vaccination effects on CD4 cells after COVID-19 (dated by TCRdb to 2021 to 2024). These receptors are not linked to any known antigen. In the ViraFEST assay, PBMC were stimulated with viral peptide pools, and antigen-specific CD4+ T cell clonotypes were then identified by expansion using TCR sequencing. After approximately 11 days of culture, CD4+ T cells were isolated with the EasySep CD4+ T cell isolation kit. Participants received two doses of either the BNT162b2 or the mRNA-1273 mRNA SARS-CoV-2 vaccine. Libraries were constructed by the immunoSEQ multiplex PCR assay. The table comes from immuneACCESS by way of TCRdb, which keeps in-frame sequences with V and J called. Part of the clones is missing from these tables; in studies checked, under half for an unresolved V gene and the rest for unknown reasons. This sample gives more than 60,000 clones in total; around 69% of them show up just once. The leading ten clones occupy roughly 1.4% of the sample.

Sequenced material: CD4+ T cells from PBMCs cultured with HCoV-229E spike peptides, taken after COVID-19 vaccination. Per the publication, the cell subset or site label means: HCoV-229E spike overlapping peptide pool stimulation. The receptors were sampled from a human donor who received a COVID-19 vaccine.

The chain employs TRBV5-1 and TRBJ2-2; 9 nucleotides align to TRBD1. The CDR3 runs to 15 residues. The V gene end was trimmed by 3 bases and the J gene end by 3 bases; junction bases not matched to a gene: 3. The germline CDR1 and CDR2 sequences are SGHRS and YFSETQ. CDR3 in amino acids: CASSSRTGDTGELFF. Written as DNA, the CDR3 is TGCGCCAGCAGCTCTCGGACAGGGGACACCGGGGAGCTGTTTTTT.

The rearrangement uses TRBV19 and TRBJ2-7; a weak D match, TRBD1 (8 bases). V lost 6 bases and J lost 3, with 18 bases in between. The CDR3 loop spans 15 amino acids. Germline CDR1 is LNHDA and CDR2 is SQIVND (reference sequence). The CDR3 region is CASSQRTGGVYEQYV. DNA for the CDR3: TGTGCCAGTAGCCAACGCACAGGGGGGGTCTACGAGCAGTACGTC.

V gene TRBV5-4 combines with J gene TRBJ2-1, with 7 bases matching TRBD1. CDR3 length: 14 amino acids. Germline V gene lookup returns CDR1 SGHNT and CDR2 YYREEE (reference sequence). The V gene end was trimmed by 2 bases and the J gene end by 5 bases; junction bases not matched to a gene: 4. The CDR3 nucleotides are TGTGCCAGCAGCTTTATGGACAGGAACAATGAGCAGTTCTTC. Its translation: CASSFMDRNNEQFF.

The rearrangement links TRBV2 to TRBJ1-4; D uncertain. Germline loops: CDR1 SNHLY, CDR2 FYNNEI. Trimming took off 7 bases at V and 7 bases at J, with 19 bases between the two ends. CDR3 length: 15 residues. This CDR3 is CASKGPLLLGEKLFF. The DNA for the CDR3 is TGTGCCAGCAAAGGTCCCCTCCTGTTGGGTGAAAAACTGTTTTTT. The full variable domain, in which reference TRBV2 and TRBJ1-4 provide the parts outside the CDR3, is EPEVTQTPSHQVTQMGQEVILRCVPISNHLYFYWYRQILGQKVEFLVSFYNNEISEKSEIFDDQFSVERPDGSNFTLKIRSTKLEDSAMYFCASKGPLLLGEKLFFGSGTQLSVL.

The chain has TRBV5-1 and TRBJ2-5; D remains ambiguous. This CDR3 has 13 residues. From germline, CDR1 is SGHRS and CDR2 YFSETQ. Between the trimmed V and J ends, which lost 3 bases and 2 bases, there was a span of 8 bases. For the CDR3, the DNA is TGCGCCAGCAGCTCCGGCGCGCAAGAGACCCAGTACTTC. This translates into CASSSGAQETQYF.

The chain has TRBV6-5 and TRBJ2-4, with D possibly TRBD2 on 5 matching bases. The CDR3 loop spans 14 amino acids. Looked up from germline, CDR1 is MNHEY and CDR2 is SVGAGI. V lost 2 bases, J lost 2 bases, and 7 bases lay in between. Here the CDR3 DNA reads TGTGCCAGCAGTTACCGGGAAACCAAAAACATTCAGTACTTC. This codes for CASSYRETKNIQYF.

The chain recombines TRBV5-6 with TRBJ1-2; TRBD1 is a possible D gene (6 bases). Looked up from germline, CDR1 is SGHDT and CDR2 is YYEEEE. Trimming removed 6 bases from V and 3 bases from J, with 15 bases in between. This CDR3 spans 14 amino acids. The CDR3, as DNA: TGTGCCAGCAACCAGGGGCCTCTTTACTATGGCTACACCTTC. The encoded protein is CASNQGPLYYGYTF.